Each of the 32 T cell receptor beta chains below was sequenced from the same sample in a study of cytomegalovirus exposure and HLA in healthy donors. PCR was performed using 60 Vbeta and 13 Jbeta primers. Data came from immunoSEQ multiplex PCR; TCRdb stores just in-frame clones and leaves some out. The sample lists over 150,000 clones, about four fifths seen once, with 4% to 5.5% in the top ten. Sequencing input: PBMCs. All receptors derive from a man younger than 45 in good health and CMV-seronegative.

V usage is TRBV7-3 and J usage is TRBJ2-5; possible D gene TRBD1, 5 bases. This CDR3 is 13 amino acids long. Germline V CDR1 and CDR2: SGHTA, FQGTGA. V lost 1 base to trimming and J lost 4 bases, with 7 bases between them. The CDR3 DNA reads TGTGCCAGCAGCTTAAGCAGGGCAGAGACCCAGTACTTC. This sequence encodes CASSLSRAETQYF.

The chain couples TRBV4-3 to TRBJ2-2; TRBD1 agrees at 9 bases. Germline CDR1 reads LGHNA; CDR2 reads YSLEER. The CDR3 totals 16 residues. Trimming took 2 bases from V and 5 from J; bases not matched to a gene: 6. CDR3 amino acids: CASSQTTGGRTGELFF. The CDR3 DNA is TGCGCCAGCAGCCAAACAACAGGGGGCCGGACCGGGGAGCTGTTTTTT.

The chain links TRBV5-6 to TRBJ2-7; D unclear. CDR1 and CDR2 from the germline V gene are SGHDT and YYEEEE. V lost 4 bases to trimming and J lost 4 bases, with 6 bases between them. The CDR3 consists of 11 residues. CDR3 region: CASSLRYEQYF. CDR3 nucleotides: TGTGCCAGCAGCCTTAGATACGAGCAGTACTTC.

The chain recombines TRBV9 with TRBJ1-2; 11 positions agree with TRBD1. The CDR3 is 17 amino acids. From germline, CDR1 is SGDLS and CDR2 YYNGEE. The V and J ends lost 0 bases and 0 bases, in that order; junction bases with no gene match: 4. The CDR3 sequence is CASSVGTGGAANYGYTF. The CDR3 region has the DNA TGTGCCAGCAGCGTAGGGACAGGGGGCGCCGCTAACTATGGCTACACCTTC.

The chain carries TRBV5-1 and TRBJ2-3; TRBD1 aligns across 10 bases. Looked up from germline, CDR1 is SGHRS and CDR2 is YFSETQ. The J segment lost 4 bases and the V segment lost 1 base, leaving 9 bases of the junction unmatched. The CDR3 runs to 17 residues. The CDR3 spells CASSLLGGTGVADTQYF. The DNA for the CDR3 is TGCGCCAGCAGCTTGTTAGGAGGGACAGGGGTCGCAGATACGCAGTATTTT.

V usage is TRBV30 and J usage is TRBJ2-5; D perhaps matches TRBD2 (7 bases). The CDR3 runs 15 residues. Germline lookup yields CDR1 GTSNPN and CDR2 SVGIG (reference sequence). V lost 3 bases and J lost 5, with 19 bases in between. This CDR3 is CAWSSVGGGGETQYF. The CDR3, as DNA: TGTGCCTGGAGCTCGGTGGGGGGAGGGGGGGAGACCCAGTACTTC.

The chain employs TRBV28 and TRBJ1-1; tentatively, D is TRBD1 (6 bases). There are 14 residues in the CDR3. CDR1 is MDHEN and CDR2 is SYDVKM in the germline V gene. With 6 bases removed from V and 7 bases from J, the gap between germline ends came to 18 bases. Written as DNA, the CDR3 is TGTGCCAGCAGGTTAGGCGGGCGAGGGGGTGAAGCTTTCTTT. This encodes CASRLGGRGGEAFF.

The chain links TRBV13 to TRBJ1-1; TRBD1 agrees at 8 bases. CDR3 length: 14 residues. From germline, CDR1 is PRHDT and CDR2 FYEKMQ (reference sequence). With 5 bases clipped from V and 7 bases from J, the junction kept 9 bases outside the gene matches. The CDR3 DNA reads as TGTGCCAGCAGCATGATACAGGGGGAGGGTGAAGCTTTCTTT. This translates into CASSMIQGEGEAFF. Combining the CDR3 with reference TRBV13 and TRBJ1-1 gives the whole variable domain AAGVIQSPRHLIKEKRETATLKCYPIPRHDTVYWYQQGPGQDPQFLISFYEKMQSDKGSIPDRFSAQQFSDYHSELNMSSLELGDSALYFCASSMIQGEGEAFFGQGTRLTVV.

The count of this clone is one. V is TRBV9 and J is TRBJ1-4, with TRBD1 as a possible D gene (5 bases). The CDR3 is 16 residues long. Trimming pared 3 bases from V and 8 bases from J, leaving 20 bases between. Germline V CDR1 and CDR2: SGDLS, YYNGEE. The CDR3 is CASSDPRGGGDEKLFF. In DNA, the CDR3 is TGTGCCAGCAGCGACCCGCGGGGGGGAGGAGACGAAAAACTGTTTTTT.

The chain joins TRBV10-3 to TRBJ1-1, with D possibly matching TRBD1 (5 bases). Germline CDR1 is ENHRY and CDR2 is SYGVKD. CDR3 length: 16 amino acids. Deletions cut 2 bases from V and 3 bases from J, with 16 bases between. The CDR3 is CAISEVWGEGYTEAFF. CDR3 sequence (DNA): TGTGCCATCAGTGAGGTCTGGGGGGAAGGATACACTGAAGCTTTCTTT.

This clone was found a few times. CDR3 DNA: TGCAGCGGGATAGGGACTAGCGGGAGGCAAAAATCGGGGGAGCTGTTTTTT. Amino acids: CSGIGTSGRQKSGELFF. The chain carries TRBV29-1 and TRBJ2-2; 15 bases agree with TRBD2. The length of the CDR3 is 17 residues. Per the germline V gene, CDR1 is SQVTM and CDR2 is ANQGSEA. The J segment lost 8 bases and the V segment lost 7 bases, leaving 14 bases of the junction unmatched.

This clone occurred a few times. The rearrangement joins TRBV4-2 to TRBJ2-1; possibly TRBD2 for D (5 bases). CDR3 length equals 15 residues. Trimming took 0 bases from V and 3 from J, leaving 9 bases between them. Per the germline V gene, CDR1 is LGHNA and CDR2 is YNFKEQ. The CDR3 DNA follows: TGTGCCAGCAGCCAAGATAACGGGATCTACAATGAGCAGTTCTTC. Amino acids: CASSQDNGIYNEQFF.

V is TRBV7-6 and J is TRBJ2-1; D is perhaps TRBD2 (5 bases). CDR1 is SGHVS, CDR2 FNYEAQ, per germline. V was cut by 1 base and J by 6 bases, with 7 bases left in between. CDR3 size: 13 residues. CDR3 sequence (DNA): TGTGCCAGCAGCTTAGAGGGAGCCAATGAGCAGTTCTTC. The encoded protein is CASSLEGANEQFF.

About this clone: Compared with germline, one end of the junction differs, possibly owing to a read error. The chain employs TRBV28 and TRBJ2-2; the match to TRBD2 covers 10 bases. The CDR3 is 16 amino acids. The germline V gene encodes CDR1 MDHEN and CDR2 SYDVKM. The CDR3 coding sequence is TGTGCCAGCAGTGGTTGGGTCAGCGGGGGGGCCGGAGAGCTGTTTTTT. It yields the protein CASSGWVSGGAGELFF.

The rearrangement uses TRBV10-1 and TRBJ2-7; 7 bases are shared with TRBD1. CDR3 length: 20 amino acids. Germline V gene lookup returns CDR1 WNHNN and CDR2 SYGVQD (reference sequence). The V segment lost 0 bases and the J segment 3 bases; nucleotides outside the gene matches: 20. DNA for the CDR3: TGCGCCAGCAGTGAGTCAGGGGACAGAAATGAAACCGAGGTCAACTACGAGCAGTACTTC. It yields the protein CASSESGDRNETEVNYEQYF.

The chain is built from TRBV5-6 and TRBJ1-5; maybe TRBD1 (6 bases). Germline CDR1 is SGHDT and CDR2 is YYEEEE. The V and J ends lost 1 base and 5 bases respectively, with 7 bases between them. This CDR3 spans 13 amino acids. CDR3: CASSLYRDQPQHF. The DNA for the CDR3 is TGTGCCAGCAGCTTGTACAGGGATCAGCCCCAGCATTTT. The full variable domain, in which reference TRBV5-6 and TRBJ1-5 provide the parts outside the CDR3, is DAGVTQSPTHLIKTRGQQVTLRCSPKSGHDTVSWYQQALGQGPQFIFQYYEEEERQRGNFPDRFSGHQFPNYSSELNVNALLLGDSALYLCASSLYRDQPQHFGDGTRLSIL.

The J gene is TRBJ2-7, the V gene TRBV5-1; 11 bases match TRBD2. Germline lookup yields CDR1 SGHRS and CDR2 YFSETQ. The V and J ends lost 1 base and 6 bases, in that order; junction bases with no gene match: 6. This CDR3 spans 15 amino acids. The CDR3 region is CASSLSLAGVGEQYF. In DNA form, the CDR3 reads TGCGCCAGCAGCTTGTCACTAGCGGGAGTAGGCGAGCAGTACTTC.

This clone has a handful of counts. The rearrangement links TRBV18 to TRBJ1-5; no definite D call. This CDR3 contains 15 residues. Looked up from germline, CDR1 is KGHSH and CDR2 is LQKENI. V was pared by 3 bases and J by 0 bases, with 9 bases between. CDR3 coding DNA: TGTGCCAGCTCACCGGTTTCAGATAGCAATCAGCCCCAGCATTTT. Translated, it gives CASSPVSDSNQPQHF.

This sequence joins TRBV5-4 and TRBJ1-1, with D possibly TRBD1 on 6 matching bases. Germline values: CDR1 SGHNT, CDR2 YYREEE (reference sequence). CDR3 length: 14 amino acids. V lost 5 bases and J lost 4, with 15 bases in between. CDR3 residues: CASSRKGGSTEAFF. As DNA, the CDR3 is TGTGCCAGCAGTCGAAAGGGGGGGTCCACTGAAGCTTTCTTT.

The rearrangement uses TRBV9 and TRBJ2-7; 7 nucleotides line up with TRBD2. The CDR3 has 17 amino acids. Germline V lookup: CDR1 SGDLS, CDR2 YYNGEE. After removal of 2 bases from V and 7 bases from J, the junction contained 18 bases not matched to a gene. Here the CDR3 DNA reads TGTGCCAGCAGCGTTACGCCCGCTAGCGGAGAAAGGGGAGAGCAGTACTTC. Its protein product is CASSVTPASGERGEQYF.

This clone was seen more than once but under ten times. The chain uses TRBV27 and TRBJ1-1, with 7 positions matching TRBD1. V lost 5 bases to trimming and J lost 4 bases; unmatched junction nucleotides: 10. The V gene's germline CDR1 is MNHEY and CDR2 SMNVEV (reference sequence). The CDR3 spans 15 residues. As DNA, the CDR3 is TGTGCCAGCAGTCCCCAGGGGGGAGGCGTCACTGAAGCTTTCTTT. This codes for CASSPQGGGVTEAFF.

The V call is TRBV25-1, the J call TRBJ2-3; D is possibly TRBD1 (5 bases). V was shortened by 3 bases and J by 4 bases, with 11 bases between the two germline ends. This CDR3 spans 14 amino acids. CDR1 is MGHDK and CDR2 is SYGVNS in the germline V gene. The CDR3: CASSDGPRADTQYF. The CDR3, as DNA: TGTGCCAGCAGTGATGGTCCCAGGGCAGATACGCAGTATTTT.

This sequence joins TRBV28 and TRBJ2-5; weak D call: TRBD1 (5 bases). Germline values: CDR1 MDHEN, CDR2 SYDVKM. Trimming took off 1 base at V and 4 bases at J, with 19 bases between the two ends. The CDR3 is 17 residues long. As DNA, the CDR3 is TGTGCCAGCAGTTTATATAATTGGGTGAACCAGGGAGAGACCCAGTACTTC. It encodes CASSLYNWVNQGETQYF.

The J gene is TRBJ2-1, the V gene TRBV15; TRBD2 matches at 9 bases. Trimming cost V 11 bases and J 4 bases; bases outside gene matches: 12. The germline V gene encodes CDR1 LNHNV and CDR2 YYDKDF (reference sequence). The CDR3 is 15 amino acids. The CDR3 here is CASAGGGRAYNEQFF. The CDR3, as DNA: TGTGCCTCGGCGGGGGGCGGGAGGGCTTACAATGAGCAGTTCTTC.

V gene TRBV4-1 combines with J gene TRBJ1-2, with D perhaps matching TRBD1 (5 bases). The CDR3 consists of 15 residues. From germline, CDR1 is MGHRA and CDR2 YSYEKL. Between the trimmed V and J ends, which lost 1 base and 6 bases, there was a span of 15 bases. The CDR3 loop is CASSQVLGVLHGYTF. Written as DNA, the CDR3 is TGCGCCAGCAGCCAAGTATTAGGGGTGCTGCATGGCTACACCTTC.

This clone appeared once. The chain recombines TRBV27 with TRBJ1-4, with TRBD1 matching 8 bases. Germline V gene lookup returns CDR1 MNHEY and CDR2 SMNVEV (reference sequence). With 4 bases clipped from V and 10 bases from J, the junction kept 23 bases outside the gene matches. This CDR3 is built from 19 residues. In DNA, the CDR3 is TGTGCCAGCAGTTCCCGGACAGGGATCGAGAGGGGGAGAGAGGTAAAACTGTTTTTT. Translated: CASSSRTGIERGREVKLFF.

The chain uses TRBV30 and TRBJ1-5, with D maybe TRBD1 (5 bases). CDR1 and CDR2 (germline): GTSNPN, SVGIG (reference sequence). This CDR3 is built from 13 residues. V gave up 7 bases and J gave up 5 bases, with 15 bases separating them. The CDR3 sequence is CAFAPGGDQPQHF. The CDR3 DNA reads as TGTGCCTTCGCTCCGGGGGGAGATCAGCCCCAGCATTTT.

V is TRBV7-9 and J is TRBJ2-7; TRBD2 might be the D (5 bases). V was pared by 1 base and J by 0 bases, with 10 bases between. Germline V gene lookup returns CDR1 SEHNR and CDR2 FQNEAQ (reference sequence). This CDR3 has 15 amino acids. The CDR3 loop is CASSLGSGYSYEQYF. The CDR3 DNA reads as TGTGCCAGCAGCTTAGGGTCGGGGTACTCCTACGAGCAGTACTTC.

This clone has more than one count but fewer than ten. The V and J genes are TRBV6-6 and TRBJ1-6, with 8 bases fitting TRBD1. The CDR3 contains 15 residues. The V segment lost 4 bases and the J segment 7 bases; nucleotides outside the gene matches: 6. Germline-derived CDR1 and CDR2 are MNHNY and SVGAGI (reference sequence). CDR3 residues: CASSSKTGVNSPLHF. In nucleotides, the CDR3 is TGTGCCAGCAGTTCTAAGACAGGGGTGAATTCACCCCTCCACTTT.

J is TRBJ2-7 and V is TRBV28; D ambiguous. Trimming shortened V by 4 bases and J by 3 bases, and 13 bases separated the two germline ends. CDR1 and CDR2 from the germline V gene are MDHEN and SYDVKM. CDR3 length: 14 amino acids. The CDR3 sequence is CASSSLLPDYEQYF. The CDR3, as DNA: TGTGCCAGCAGTTCCCTACTGCCCGACTACGAGCAGTACTTC.

This chain joins TRBV7-9 and TRBJ1-5; D ambiguous. Germline CDR1 SEHNR, CDR2 FQNEAQ (reference sequence). The CDR3 has 14 residues. Trimming pared 5 bases from V and 6 bases from J, leaving 14 bases between. The CDR3 nucleotides read TGTGCCAGCAGCCCCTCGGCGGGCGCTCAGCCCCAGCATTTT. It specifies CASSPSAGAQPQHF.

The table lists this clone with a count of one. The chain links TRBV30 to TRBJ2-7, with 9 bases matching TRBD1. The germline V gene has CDR1 GTSNPN and CDR2 SVGIG (reference sequence). Trimming removed 7 bases from V and 12 bases from J; junction bases left unmatched: 7. The CDR3 is 10 amino acids. The chain's CDR3 is CALGQGGWYF. CDR3 bases: TGTGCCTTGGGACAGGGCGGGTGGTACTTC.